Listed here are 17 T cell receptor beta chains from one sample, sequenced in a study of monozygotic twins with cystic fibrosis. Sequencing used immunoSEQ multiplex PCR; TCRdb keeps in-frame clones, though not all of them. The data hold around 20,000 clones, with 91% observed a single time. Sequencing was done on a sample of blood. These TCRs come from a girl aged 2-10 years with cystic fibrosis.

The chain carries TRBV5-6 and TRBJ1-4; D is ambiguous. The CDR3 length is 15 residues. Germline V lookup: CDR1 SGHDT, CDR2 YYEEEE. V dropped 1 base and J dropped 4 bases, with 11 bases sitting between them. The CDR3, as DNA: TGTGCCAGCAGCTTGATACAGACCGATAATGAAAAACTGTTTTTT. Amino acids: CASSLIQTDNEKLFF.

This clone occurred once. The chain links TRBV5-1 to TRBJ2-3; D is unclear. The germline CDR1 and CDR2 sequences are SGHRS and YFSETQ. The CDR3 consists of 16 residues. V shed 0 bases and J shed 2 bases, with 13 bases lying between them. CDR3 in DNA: TGCGCCAGCAGCTTGGCTGGTGGGCCATACACAGATACGCAGTATTTT. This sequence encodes CASSLAGGPYTDTQYF.

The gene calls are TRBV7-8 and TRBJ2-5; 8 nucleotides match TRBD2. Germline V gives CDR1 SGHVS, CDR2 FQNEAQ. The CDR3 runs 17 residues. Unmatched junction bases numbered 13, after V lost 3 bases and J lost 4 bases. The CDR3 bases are TGTGCCAGCAGCTTGGCCTCGTTAGCGGGGCCCGGAGAGACCCAGTACTTC. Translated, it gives CASSLASLAGPGETQYF.

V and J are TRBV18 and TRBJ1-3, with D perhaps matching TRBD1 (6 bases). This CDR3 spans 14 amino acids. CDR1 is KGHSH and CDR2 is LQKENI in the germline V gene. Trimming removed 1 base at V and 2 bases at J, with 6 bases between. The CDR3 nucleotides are TGTGCCAGCTCACCACAGGGGGCTGGAAACACCATATATTTT. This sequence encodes CASSPQGAGNTIYF.

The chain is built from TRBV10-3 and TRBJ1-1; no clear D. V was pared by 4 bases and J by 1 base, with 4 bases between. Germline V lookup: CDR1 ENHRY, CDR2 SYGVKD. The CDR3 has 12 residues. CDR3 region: CAISVGNTEAFF. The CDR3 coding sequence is TGTGCCATCAGTGTGGGGAACACTGAAGCTTTCTTT.

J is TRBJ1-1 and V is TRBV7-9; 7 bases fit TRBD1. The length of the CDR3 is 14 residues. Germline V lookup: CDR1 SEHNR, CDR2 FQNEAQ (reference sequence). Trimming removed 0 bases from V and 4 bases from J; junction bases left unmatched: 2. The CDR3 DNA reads TGTGCCAGCAGCTTAGCGGCAGGGGGCACTGAAGCTTTCTTT. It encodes CASSLAAGGTEAFF. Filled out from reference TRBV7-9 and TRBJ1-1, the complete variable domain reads DTGVSQNPRHKITKRGQNVTFRCDPISEHNRLYWYRQTLGQGPEFLTYFQNEAQLEKSRLLSDRFSAERPKGSFSTLEIQRTEQGDSAMYLCASSLAAGGTEAFFGQGTRLTVV.

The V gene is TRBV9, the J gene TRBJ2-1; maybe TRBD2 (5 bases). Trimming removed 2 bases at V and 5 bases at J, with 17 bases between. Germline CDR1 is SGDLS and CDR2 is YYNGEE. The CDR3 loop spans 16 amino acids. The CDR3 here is CASSVAPSGDDNEQFF. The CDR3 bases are TGTGCCAGCAGCGTGGCCCCCAGCGGAGATGACAATGAGCAGTTCTTC. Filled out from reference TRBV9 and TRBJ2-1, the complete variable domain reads DSGVTQTPKHLITATGQRVTLRCSPRSGDLSVYWYQQSLDQGLQFLIQYYNGEERAKGNILERFSAQQFPDLHSELNLSSLELGDSALYFCASSVAPSGDDNEQFFGPGTRLTVL.

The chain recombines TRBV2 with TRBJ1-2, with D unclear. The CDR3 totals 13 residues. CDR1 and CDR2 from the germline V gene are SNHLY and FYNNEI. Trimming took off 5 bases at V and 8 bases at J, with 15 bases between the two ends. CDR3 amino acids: CASSYDGLGGYTF. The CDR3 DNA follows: TGTGCCAGCAGTTACGACGGATTGGGAGGCTACACCTTC.

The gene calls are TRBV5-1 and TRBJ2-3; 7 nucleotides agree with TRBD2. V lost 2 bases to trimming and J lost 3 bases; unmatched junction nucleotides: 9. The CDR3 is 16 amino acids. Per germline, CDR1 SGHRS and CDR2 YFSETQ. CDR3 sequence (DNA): TGCGCCAGCAGCTTTGGCTGGGAGGGCGGTACAGATACGCAGTATTTT. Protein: CASSFGWEGGTDTQYF.

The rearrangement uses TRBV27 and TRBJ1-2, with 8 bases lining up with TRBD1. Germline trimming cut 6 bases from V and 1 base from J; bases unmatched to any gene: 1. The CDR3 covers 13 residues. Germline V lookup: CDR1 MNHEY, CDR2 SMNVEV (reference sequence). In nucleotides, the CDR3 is TGTGCCAGCAGCGGACAGGGTAACTATGGCTACACCTTC. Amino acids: CASSGQGNYGYTF.

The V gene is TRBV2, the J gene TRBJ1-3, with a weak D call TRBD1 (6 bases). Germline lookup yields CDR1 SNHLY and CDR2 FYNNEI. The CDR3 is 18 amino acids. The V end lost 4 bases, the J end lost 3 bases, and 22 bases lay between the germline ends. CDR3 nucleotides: TGTGCCAGCAGTGCAGGGGTTGGGGATCGAGCTCGTGGAAACACCATATATTTT. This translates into CASSAGVGDRARGNTIYF.

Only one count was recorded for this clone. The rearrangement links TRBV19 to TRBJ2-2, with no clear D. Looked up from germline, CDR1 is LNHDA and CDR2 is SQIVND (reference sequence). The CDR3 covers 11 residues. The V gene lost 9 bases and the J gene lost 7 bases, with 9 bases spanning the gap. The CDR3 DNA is TGTGCCAGCAGCCGCGGCGGGGAGCTGTTTTTT. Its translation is CASSRGGELFF. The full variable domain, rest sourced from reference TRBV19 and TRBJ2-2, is DGGITQSPKYLFRKEGQNVTLSCEQNLNHDAMYWYRQDPGQGLRLIYYSQIVNDFQKGDIAEGYSVSREKKESFPLTVTSAQKNPTAFYLCASSRGGELFFGEGSRLTVL.

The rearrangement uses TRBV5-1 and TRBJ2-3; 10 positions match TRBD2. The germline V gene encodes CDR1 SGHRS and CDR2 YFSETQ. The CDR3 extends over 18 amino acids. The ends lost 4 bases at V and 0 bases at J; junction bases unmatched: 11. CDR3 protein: CASSPLGLAYTSTDTQYF. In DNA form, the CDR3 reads TGCGCCAGCAGCCCCCTGGGACTAGCGTATACTAGCACAGATACGCAGTATTTT.

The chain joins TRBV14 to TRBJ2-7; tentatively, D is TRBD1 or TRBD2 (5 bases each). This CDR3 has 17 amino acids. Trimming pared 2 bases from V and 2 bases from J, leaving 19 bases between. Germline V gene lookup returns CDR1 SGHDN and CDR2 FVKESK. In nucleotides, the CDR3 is TGTGCCAGCAGCCAACTGTCCGGGACGCCCTCCACCTACGAGCAGTACTTC. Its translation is CASSQLSGTPSTYEQYF.

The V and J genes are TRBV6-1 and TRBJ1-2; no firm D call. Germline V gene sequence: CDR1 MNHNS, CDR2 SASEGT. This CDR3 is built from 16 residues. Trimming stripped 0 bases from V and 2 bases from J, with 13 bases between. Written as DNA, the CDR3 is TGTGCCAGCAGTGAAGCGCGCTGGGGAGGCAACTATGGCTACACCTTC. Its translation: CASSEARWGGNYGYTF.

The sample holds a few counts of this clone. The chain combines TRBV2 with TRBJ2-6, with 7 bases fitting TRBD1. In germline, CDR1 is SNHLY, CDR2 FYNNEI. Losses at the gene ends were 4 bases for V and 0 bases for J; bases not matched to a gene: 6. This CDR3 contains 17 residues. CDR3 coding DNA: TGTGCCAGCAGTGCCCGACAGGGAACCTCTGGGGCCAACGTCCTGACTTTC. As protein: CASSARQGTSGANVLTF.

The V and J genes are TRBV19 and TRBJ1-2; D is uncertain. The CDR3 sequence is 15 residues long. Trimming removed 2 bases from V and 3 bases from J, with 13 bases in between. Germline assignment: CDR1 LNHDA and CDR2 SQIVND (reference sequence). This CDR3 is CASSIHVASDYGYTF. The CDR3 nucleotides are TGTGCCAGTAGTATACACGTGGCTTCTGACTATGGCTACACCTTC. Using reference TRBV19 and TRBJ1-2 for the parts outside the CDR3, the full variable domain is DGGITQSPKYLFRKEGQNVTLSCEQNLNHDAMYWYRQDPGQGLRLIYYSQIVNDFQKGDIAEGYSVSREKKESFPLTVTSAQKNPTAFYLCASSIHVASDYGYTFGSGTRLTVV.